This is a list of T cell receptor beta chains from one sample in a study of cytomegalovirus exposure and HLA in healthy donors. TCRdb keeps only in-frame clones here, not all; method: immunoSEQ multiplex PCR. The data show under 200,000 clones, with about 72% seen just once and roughly 2% held by the top ten. Sequenced input: PBMCs. The receptors stem from a man aged 50 or older in good health and CMV-seropositive. Each CDR3 is given with its conserved first and last residue. The D gene is left open where the match is weak. Clone size is shown for a subset of rows, as once, few, many or a class of expanded clone.

>-|TRBV5-1|TRBJ1-2|-
CASSLEQGGYGYTF
TGCGCCAGCAGCTTGGAGCAGGGCGGCTATGGCTACACCTTC
>-|TRBV5-4|TRBJ2-6|-
CASSSRGTGANVLTF
TGTGCCAGCAGCTCCAGGGGAACTGGGGCCAACGTCCTGACTTTC
>TRBD2|TRBV5-4|TRBJ2-1|-
CASSPGRTSGGSNEQFF
TGTGCCAGCAGCCCGGGGAGGACTAGCGGGGGGTCCAATGAGCAGTTCTTC
>-|TRBV7-8|TRBJ1-1|once
CASSLTELSGTEAFF
TGTGCCAGCAGCTTAACTGAACTATCGGGGACTGAAGCTTTCTTT
>TRBD2|TRBV5-6|TRBJ2-3|-
CASSSLAGGRKDTQYF
TGTGCCAGCAGTTCGTTAGCGGGGGGGCGTAAAGATACGCAGTATTTT
>-|TRBV10-3|TRBJ2-7|-
CASRGSYEQYF
TGTGCCAGTCGGGGTTCCTACGAGCAGTACTTC
>-|TRBV21-1|TRBJ1-1|-
CASRLGTAVMNTEAFF
TGTGCCAGCAGACTTGGGACAGCGGTCATGAACACTGAAGCTTTCTTT
>-|TRBV9|TRBJ1-2|-
CASSPFGRDANYGYTF
TGTGCCAGCAGCCCTTTCGGGAGGGACGCTAACTATGGCTACACCTTC
>-|TRBV5-1|TRBJ1-4|-
CASSLDTTNEKLFF
TGCGCCAGCAGCTTGGACACAACTAATGAAAAACTGTTTTTT
>-|TRBV19|TRBJ2-6|-
CATSRQYSGANVLTF
TGTGCCACCTCCCGACAGTACTCTGGGGCCAACGTCCTGACTTTC
>-|TRBV6-4|TRBJ2-1|once
CASSDGGQGGDYNEQFF
TGTGCCAGCAGTGACGGGGGGCAGGGGGGCGACTACAATGAGCAGTTCTTC
>-|TRBV27|TRBJ1-1|-
CASSYTRNTEAFF
TGTGCCAGCAGTTACACACGGAACACTGAAGCTTTCTTT
>-|TRBV4-2|TRBJ2-4|-
CASSQEPGLSGDIQYF
TGTGCCAGCAGCCAAGAGCCAGGCCTTTCGGGGGACATTCAGTACTTC
>TRBD2|TRBV7-7|TRBJ2-1|-
CASSLGLSGGSYNEQFF
TGTGCCAGCAGCTTAGGCCTTAGCGGGGGCTCCTACAATGAGCAGTTCTTC
>TRBD1|TRBV19|TRBJ1-6|-
CASRQGWGTEMNSPLHF
TGTGCCAGTCGACAGGGGTGGGGGACAGAGATGAATTCACCCCTCCACTTT
>-|TRBV5-5|TRBJ1-5|-
CASSLGGGELWPQHF
TGTGCCAGCAGCCTGGGGGGCGGCGAGCTATGGCCCCAGCATTTT
>TRBD1|TRBV6-6|TRBJ1-5|-
CASTGTGSNQPQHF
TGTGCCAGCACCGGGACAGGAAGCAATCAGCCCCAGCATTTT
>-|TRBV9|TRBJ2-3|-
CASGASPQDTQYF
TGTGCCAGCGGTGCTAGCCCTCAGGATACGCAGTATTTT
>-|TRBV4-3|TRBJ1-4|few
CASSPMGRGIGEKLFF
TGCGCCAGCAGCCCGATGGGCAGGGGTATAGGTGAAAAACTGTTTTTT
>TRBD1|TRBV5-1|TRBJ1-3|-
CASSPDRLSGNTIYF
TGCGCCAGCAGCCCGGACAGGCTCTCTGGAAACACCATATATTTT
>TRBD2|TRBV28|TRBJ2-3|-
CASSSAGGLMGGLDTQYF
TGTGCCAGCAGTTCCGCGGGGGGATTGATGGGTGGTCTCGATACGCAGTATTTT
>-|TRBV18|TRBJ2-7|-
CASSPGGLGVVVQYF
TGTGCCAGCTCACCGGGGGGACTGGGAGTGGTAGTGCAGTACTTC
>TRBD2|TRBV27|TRBJ2-7|-
CASSPVGGMGYYEQYF
TGTGCCAGCAGCCCGGTGGGAGGGATGGGTTACTACGAGCAGTACTTC
>TRBD1|TRBV7-9|TRBJ2-4|-
CASSSPLEQGVAKNIQYF
TGTGCCAGCAGCTCTCCCCTGGAGCAGGGGGTGGCCAAAAACATTCAGTACTTC
>-|TRBV4-1|TRBJ1-1|-
CASSPGAGMSTEAFF
TGCGCCAGCAGCCCTGGGGCAGGGATGAGCACTGAAGCTTTCTTT
>-|TRBV7-2|TRBJ1-5|-
CASSLVTASNKPQHF
TGTGCCAGCAGCTTAGTTACAGCTAGCAATAAGCCCCAGCATTTT
>-|TRBV7-9|TRBJ2-7|-
CASSQQRYEQYF
TGTGCCAGCAGCCAACAGAGATACGAGCAGTACTTC
>-|TRBV5-6|TRBJ2-7|-
CASSVLRAAEQYF
TGTGCCAGCAGCGTGCTTCGAGCCGCCGAGCAGTACTTC
>TRBD1|TRBV18|TRBJ2-7|-
CASSPPGWTGGYEQYF
TGTGCCAGCTCACCCCCGGGGTGGACAGGGGGCTACGAGCAGTACTTC
>TRBD1|TRBV7-6|TRBJ1-5|-
CASSAQGGSIYSNQPQHF
TGTGCCAGCAGCGCACAGGGGGGAAGTATCTATAGCAATCAGCCCCAGCATTTT
>-|TRBV6-5|TRBJ1-1|-
CASSYSSFGQLTEAFF
TGTGCCAGCAGTTACTCATCCTTTGGACAGCTCACCGAAGCTTTCTTT
>TRBD1|TRBV11-3|TRBJ2-5|few
CASSSRTGWGETQYF
TGTGCCAGCAGCTCCCGGACAGGGTGGGGAGAGACCCAGTACTTC
>-|TRBV28|TRBJ1-2|-
CASSLRSVSLGYTF
TGTGCCAGCAGTTTACGGTCGGTCTCCCTTGGCTACACCTTC
>-|TRBV27|TRBJ1-2|-
CASSLPGEGYTF
TGTGCCAGCAGCCTTCCAGGGGAGGGCTACACCTTC
>TRBD1|TRBV27|TRBJ2-7|-
CASRVTGKNIRYEQYF
TGTGCCAGCAGGGTGACAGGGAAAAATATAAGGTACGAGCAGTACTTC
>-|TRBV9|TRBJ2-7|-
CASSVVSRTLFRYEQYF
TGTGCCAGCAGCGTAGTTTCCCGGACTCTTTTCCGCTACGAGCAGTACTTC
>TRBD2|TRBV9|TRBJ2-2|few
CASSVGGPGEFGGGTGELFF
TGTGCCAGCAGCGTAGGAGGCCCGGGGGAATTTGGCGGGGGAACCGGGGAGCTGTTTTTT
>-|TRBV2|TRBJ2-7|-
CASSTGMRTLGQYF
TGTGCCAGCAGTACAGGGATGCGGACTCTCGGGCAGTACTTC
>TRBD1|TRBV4-3|TRBJ1-2|-
CASSKNRGLAEGYTF
TGCGCCAGCAGCAAAAACAGGGGGCTGGCGGAAGGCTACACCTTC
>TRBD1|TRBV19|TRBJ2-1|-
CASSPGQGPYNEQFF
TGTGCCAGTAGCCCGGGACAGGGGCCCTACAATGAGCAGTTCTTC
>-|TRBV4-1|TRBJ1-5|-
CASSQAPHYSNQPQHF
TGCGCCAGCAGCCAAGCTCCCCACTATAGCAATCAGCCCCAGCATTTT
>TRBD2|TRBV5-8|TRBJ2-3|-
CASSKGLAGNTDTQYF
TGTGCCAGCAGCAAAGGACTAGCGGGGAACACAGATACGCAGTATTTT
>-|TRBV5-1|TRBJ1-4|-
CASSLGQPNEKLFF
TGCGCCAGCAGCTTGGGACAACCTAATGAAAAACTGTTTTTT